This is a list of T cell receptor beta chains from one sample in a study of T cell responses to AZD1222 COVID-19 vaccine. Produced via immunoSEQ multiplex PCR; TCRdb's table is partial and in-frame only. The data contain roughly 86,000 clones, around 91% of them seen just once; the ten biggest clones take up roughly 32%. The sample here was peripheral blood, taken on day 0 of AZD1222 vaccination. The receptors derive from an adult in good health. Each CDR3 is given with its conserved first and last residue. A D gene is named only where the DNA matches it firmly. Clone size is given for some rows only: seen once, a few or many times, or a class if the clone is expanded.

>-|TRBV5-1|TRBD1|20|TRBJ2-7
CASSQSRDSEGPRSAHEQYF
TGCGCCAGCAGCCAATCTCGGGACAGCGAAGGTCCCCGATCGGCCCACGAGCAGTACTTC
>-|TRBV6-2/TRBV6-3|-|13|TRBJ2-5
CASSPSGEAGQYF
TGTGCCAGCAGTCCCTCGGGTGAGGCAGGCCAGTACTTC
>-|TRBV5-1|-|16|TRBJ2-3
CASSPPTGANTDTQYF
TGCGCCAGCAGCCCCCCGACGGGAGCTAACACAGATACGCAGTATTTT
>-|TRBV27|TRBD1|14|TRBJ1-5
CASSSSGTGQPQHF
TGTGCCAGCAGTTCCTCCGGGACAGGGCAGCCCCAGCATTTT
>-|TRBV7-9|-|16|TRBJ1-2
CASSLELGVYRNGYTF
TGTGCCAGCAGCTTAGAATTGGGGGTTTATCGGAATGGCTACACCTTC
>-|TRBV28|-|15|TRBJ1-2
CASSRLIWASYGYTF
TGTGCCAGCAGTCGCCTCATATGGGCCAGCTATGGCTACACCTTC
>-|TRBV3-1/TRBV3-2|-|13|TRBJ2-1
CASSQVEGNEQFF
TGTGCCAGCAGCCAAGTGGAGGGCAATGAGCAGTTCTTC
>-|TRBV29-1|TRBD1|16|TRBJ1-1
CSVEGNRGRINTEAFF
TGCAGCGTTGAAGGTAACAGGGGGCGGATAAACACTGAAGCTTTCTTT
>-|TRBV18|-|14|TRBJ1-5
CASSLGLAGQPQHF
TGTGCCAGCTCCCTCGGACTGGCGGGTCAGCCCCAGCATTTT
>-|TRBV4-1|-|12|TRBJ1-4
CASSQNKEKLFF
TGCGCCAGCAGCCAGAACAAGGAAAAACTGTTTTTT
>-|TRBV12-5|-|15|TRBJ2-3
CASGLEAGRTDTQYF
TGTGCTAGTGGTTTGGAGGCGGGACGCACAGATACGCAGTATTTT
>-|TRBV4-2|-|13|TRBJ2-5
CASSHQGEETQYF
TGTGCCAGCAGCCATCAGGGCGAAGAGACCCAGTACTTC
>-|TRBV6-1|-|13|TRBJ2-3
CASSDAPGDTQYF
TGTGCCAGCAGTGACGCTCCGGGAGATACGCAGTATTTT
>-|TRBV9|TRBD2|18|TRBJ2-5
CASSVGTAGERREETQYF
TGTGCCAGCAGCGTAGGGACAGCGGGAGAGAGAAGGGAAGAGACCCAGTACTTC
>-|TRBV28|-|13|TRBJ1-1
CASSLGQWIEAFF
TGTGCCAGCAGTTTAGGACAGTGGATAGAAGCTTTCTTT
>-|TRBV27|-|16|TRBJ2-3
CASSPLGVFSTDTQYF
TGTGCCAGCAGCCCATTGGGTGTTTTTTCCACAGATACGCAGTATTTT
>-|TRBV27|-|17|TRBJ1-6
CASSLVLGGPGGSPLHF
TGTGCCAGCAGCCTCGTCCTGGGGGGCCCGGGTGGCTCACCCCTCCACTTT
>many|TRBV19|TRBD1|14|TRBJ2-3
CATQGQGDTDTQYF
TGTGCCACCCAGGGACAGGGTGACACAGATACGCAGTATTTT
>-|TRBV6-4|TRBD2|16|TRBJ2-1
CASSDSGREVWGEQFF
TGTGCCAGCAGTGACTCAGGGCGGGAGGTTTGGGGTGAGCAGTTCTTC
>-|TRBV2|TRBD1|13|TRBJ2-4
CASRGQGIDIQYF
TGTGCCAGCAGGGGACAGGGAATAGACATTCAGTACTTC
>-|TRBV3-1/TRBV3-2|-|15|TRBJ1-1
CASTGGPGRSSEAFF
TGTGCCAGCACGGGGGGCCCGGGAAGAAGCTCTGAAGCTTTCTTT
>-|TRBV23-1|TRBD2|20|TRBJ2-1
CASSQSPVLAGGTCYNEQFF
TGCGCCAGCAGTCAATCACCGGTACTAGCGGGAGGGACTTGCTACAATGAGCAGTTCTTC
>-|TRBV25-1|-|13|TRBJ2-1
CASSTDVNNEQFF
TGTGCCAGCAGTACTGACGTAAACAATGAGCAGTTCTTC
>-|TRBV25-1|TRBD1|14|TRBJ2-7
CASSEVQGADEQYF
TGTGCCAGCAGTGAAGTGCAGGGGGCGGACGAGCAGTACTTC
>-|TRBV14|-|16|TRBJ1-1
CASSRIRGQGNTEAFF
TGTGCCAGCAGCCGCATTCGGGGGCAGGGGAACACTGAAGCTTTCTTT
>-|TRBV6-6|-|13|TRBJ2-2
CASSSSGPGELFF
TGTGCCAGCAGCTCCTCTGGTCCCGGGGAGCTGTTTTTT
>once|TRBV6-1|TRBD1|15|TRBJ1-4
CASSEGGGGGEKLFF
TGTGCCAGCAGTGAAGGAGGGGGCGGGGGTGAAAAACTGTTTTTT
>-|TRBV10-3|-|13|TRBJ1-1
CAISESQGAEAFF
TGTGCCATCAGTGAGTCGCAGGGCGCTGAAGCTTTCTTT
>-|TRBV24-1|-|15|TRBJ2-5
CATSEAISRGETQYF
TGTGCCACCAGTGAGGCCATTTCAAGGGGAGAGACCCAGTACTTC
>-|TRBV7-8|TRBD2|16|TRBJ2-3
CASRALAGGRADTQYF
TGTGCCAGCAGGGCCCTAGCGGGAGGTCGGGCAGATACGCAGTATTTT
>-|TRBV7-6|-|14|TRBJ2-2
CASSFRVGTGELFF
TGTGCCAGCAGCTTTAGGGTTGGCACCGGGGAGCTGTTTTTT
>-|TRBV6-6|TRBD2|15|TRBJ2-1
CASSYSSSGRNEQFF
TGTGCCAGCAGTTACTCTTCTAGCGGGAGGAATGAGCAGTTCTTC
>-|TRBV11-2|-|15|TRBJ2-2
CASSPLRTLAGELFF
TGTGCCAGCAGCCCTCTGAGGACCTTGGCCGGGGAGCTGTTTTTT
>few|TRBV10-3|-|15|TRBJ2-1
CAISELKGSYNEQFF
TGTGCCATCAGTGAGTTGAAGGGCTCCTACAATGAGCAGTTCTTC
>-|TRBV6-6|TRBD2|17|TRBJ2-7
CASSPGLAGVFKYEQYF
TGTGCCAGCAGTCCGGGACTAGCGGGAGTATTTAAGTACGAGCAGTACTTC